A single sample gave rise to the 15 T cell receptor beta chains below, sequenced in a study of blood T cell repertoires in COVID-19. Here immunoSEQ multiplex PCR was the method, and the copy in TCRdb shows in-frame clones only, minus some. The table records about 190,000 clones, about 77% of them present only once. Specimen: peripheral blood. These receptors were obtained from a woman of 80 years or more with active or convalescent COVID-19.

This clone has more than one count but fewer than ten. V and J are TRBV5-1 and TRBJ1-2; TRBD1 matches 7 bases. This CDR3 region has 17 residues. V dropped 2 bases and J dropped 4; count of bases not matched to a gene: 14. Looked up from germline, CDR1 is SGHRS and CDR2 is YFSETQ. The CDR3 here is CASSLSQGPLNSYGYTF. The CDR3 nucleotides read TGCGCCAGCAGCTTATCACAGGGGCCTCTTAATTCCTATGGCTACACCTTC. The full variable domain, in which reference TRBV5-1 and TRBJ1-2 provide the parts outside the CDR3, is KAGVTQTPRYLIKTRGQQVTLSCSPISGHRSVSWYQQTPGQGLQFLFEYFSETQRNKGNFPGRFSGRQFSNSRSEMNVSTLELGDSALYLCASSLSQGPLNSYGYTFGSGTRLTVV.

V is TRBV5-4 and J is TRBJ1-1; 9 nucleotides align to TRBD1. V dropped 4 bases and J dropped 5; count of bases not matched to a gene: 18. Looked up from germline, CDR1 is SGHNT and CDR2 is YYREEE (reference sequence). This CDR3 is built from 18 residues. In nucleotides, the CDR3 is TGTGCCAGCAGCCCCCTTGGAACAGGGGGCCGGCTTCTAACTGAAGCTTTCTTT. Protein: CASSPLGTGGRLLTEAFF.

The chain uses TRBV6-2 or TRBV6-3 and TRBJ1-1, with D possibly matching TRBD1 (5 bases). This CDR3 has 17 amino acids. From germline, CDR1 is MNHEY and CDR2 SVGEGT. Trimming removed 0 bases from V and 4 bases from J, with 18 bases in between. The CDR3 sequence is CASSYSQDGRRGTEAFF. The CDR3 coding sequence is TGTGCCAGCAGTTACTCGCAGGATGGTAGGAGGGGCACTGAAGCTTTCTTT.

This clone was counted a few times. This chain links TRBV5-1 with TRBJ1-2, with D tentatively TRBD1 (6 bases). This CDR3 contains 16 residues. CDR1 is SGHRS and CDR2 is YFSETQ in the germline V gene. Trimming removed 0 bases from V and 1 base from J, with 13 bases in between. The CDR3 DNA sequence: TGCGCCAGCAGCTTGGGTCGGACAGAGCTTAACTATGGCTACACCTTC. Its translation is CASSLGRTELNYGYTF.

This CDR3 reads CASSIAGTASTDTQYF. The DNA for the CDR3 is TGTGCCAGTAGTATAGCCGGGACAGCTAGCACAGATACGCAGTATTTT. The chain joins TRBV19 to TRBJ2-3; 7 nucleotides agree with TRBD1. Germline lookup yields CDR1 LNHDA and CDR2 SQIVND (reference sequence). Trimming cost V 1 base and J 0 bases; bases outside gene matches: 4. The CDR3 has 16 residues.

The chain is built from TRBV7-2 and TRBJ1-2; TRBD1 is a possible D gene (6 bases). The CDR3 is 15 residues long. The ends were cut back, 7 bases at V and 2 bases at J, with 17 bases in the middle. The germline V gene has CDR1 SGHTA and CDR2 FQGNSA. CDR3: CASIVGSGVNYGYTF. CDR3 nucleotides: TGTGCCAGCATCGTTGGGTCAGGGGTGAACTATGGCTACACCTTC.

DNA of the CDR3: TGTGCCAGCAGTTTATACAGGGCAGGTGGCTACACCTTC. Translating gives CASSLYRAGGYTF. This chain connects TRBV27 to TRBJ1-2; D might be TRBD1 (6 bases). V dropped 1 base and J dropped 7 bases, with 10 bases sitting between them. The CDR3 loop spans 13 amino acids. The germline V gene has CDR1 MNHEY and CDR2 SMNVEV (reference sequence).

This clone was counted a few times. This chain connects TRBV7-9 to TRBJ2-7, with D perhaps TRBD1 (6 bases). V was cut by 3 bases and J by 6 bases, with 12 bases left in between. This CDR3 region has 13 residues. Germline-derived CDR1 and CDR2 are SEHNR and FQNEAQ (reference sequence). The CDR3 here is CASSFDTGIEQYF. For the CDR3, the DNA is TGTGCCAGCAGCTTTGATACAGGGATCGAGCAGTACTTC.

In this sample, this clone turned up once. The rearrangement uses TRBV2 and TRBJ2-3; 10 nucleotides align to TRBD2. V lost 6 bases, J lost 4 bases, and 4 bases stayed unmatched. The germline V gene encodes CDR1 SNHLY and CDR2 FYNNEI. This CDR3 has 14 amino acids. The CDR3 DNA is TGTGCCAGCAGACTAGCGGGGTTTTCAGATACGCAGTATTTT. This translates into CASRLAGFSDTQYF.

This chain uses TRBV7-9 with TRBJ1-1; no reliable D call. V was cut by 0 bases and J by 8 bases, with 16 bases left in between. Germline CDR1 SEHNR, CDR2 FQNEAQ (reference sequence). The CDR3 extends over 15 amino acids. This CDR3 is CASSLAHATRPEAFF. CDR3 DNA sequence: TGTGCCAGCAGCTTAGCCCATGCGACAAGACCCGAAGCTTTCTTT.

The rearrangement uses TRBV18 and TRBJ1-1; TRBD1 aligns across 9 bases. The CDR3 is made up of 17 amino acids. Trimming cost V 3 bases and J 5 bases; bases outside gene matches: 13. Germline V gene lookup returns CDR1 KGHSH and CDR2 LQKENI. The CDR3 is CASSPFLSGTGLTEAFF. In nucleotides, the CDR3 is TGTGCCAGCTCACCGTTTCTTTCCGGGACAGGGCTTACTGAAGCTTTCTTT.

This CDR3 reads CASSKQGAMNTEAFF. As DNA, the CDR3 is TGTGCCAGTAGCAAACAGGGGGCCATGAACACTGAAGCTTTCTTT. This chain uses TRBV19 with TRBJ1-1; 9 bases align to TRBD1. The CDR3 runs to 15 residues. J gave up 0 bases and V 6 bases, and 5 bases lay outside the gene matches. CDR1 is LNHDA, CDR2 SQIVND, per germline (reference sequence).

This clone was observed a handful of times. V and J are TRBV10-1 and TRBJ1-1; D is perhaps TRBD1 (6 bases). Trimming removed 5 bases from V and 5 bases from J, with 12 bases in between. The CDR3 extends over 13 amino acids. Germline loops: CDR1 WNHNN, CDR2 SYGVQD (reference sequence). DNA of the CDR3: TGCGCCAGCAGTAGCGGGGGCGGTACTGAAGCTTTCTTT. Protein product: CASSSGGGTEAFF.

The chain links TRBV5-1 to TRBJ1-3; D is possibly TRBD1 (5 bases). The CDR3 totals 16 residues. Germline CDR1 and CDR2: SGHRS and YFSETQ. The V and J ends lost 0 bases and 4 bases respectively, with 14 bases between them. The CDR3 DNA follows: TGCGCCAGCAGCTTGGATTTCGGGGGAGGGGGAAACACCATATATTTT. It encodes CASSLDFGGGGNTIYF.

The chain carries TRBV18 and TRBJ2-7, with a weak D call TRBD1 (6 bases). V was cut by 3 bases and J by 2 bases, with 14 bases left in between. The CDR3 extends over 15 amino acids. Per the germline V gene, CDR1 is KGHSH and CDR2 is LQKENI. CDR3 in amino acids: CASSPSTGIPYEQYF. The CDR3 nucleotides are TGTGCCAGCTCACCCTCCACAGGGATCCCCTACGAGCAGTACTTC.